The subject of this entry is one TCR beta chain. CDR3 length equals 16 residues. Looked up from germline, CDR1 is KGHDR and CDR2 is SFDVKD. The data originate from a study of T cells expressing NK-cell markers. TCRdb re-analyzed the 5' RACE reads; it lists each CDR3 protein once, without DNA. The sample is made up of about 260,000 distinct CDR3 sequences, and the top ten hold 0.39% of it. The rearrangement joins TRBV24-1 to TRBJ2-1; with no DNA, the TCRdb D assignment of TRBD2 cannot be verified. The clonotype was recovered from a man younger than 30 in good health. The specimen sequenced was blood T cells: a sorted CD56 or NKG2C T cell subset, CD4+ or CD8+ T cells, or bulk PBMC T cells (not recorded which). CDR3 protein: CATSEASGRHFNEQFF.